The 23 T cell receptor beta chains given below trace back to one sample, sequenced in a study of radiotherapy plus CTLA-4 blockade in lung cancer. The protocol was immunoSEQ multiplex PCR, while the TCRdb copy is restricted to in-frame clones and leaves out a portion. The sample records roughly 110,000 clones, about 84% being singletons. This material consisted of peripheral blood, taken from a patient treated with radiotherapy plus ipilimumab. The receptor source for this set is a human donor with non-small cell lung cancer that progressed on radiotherapy plus ipilimumab. Some clones in this sample may be carry-over from other donors' samples.

The J gene is TRBJ1-2, the V gene TRBV5-1, with TRBD1 identical over 9 bases. The CDR3 contains 15 residues. From germline, CDR1 is SGHRS and CDR2 YFSETQ. V gave up 0 bases and J gave up 7 bases; unmatched junction bases: 7. CDR3 sequence reads: CASSLGPGQGSGYTF. CDR3 in DNA: TGCGCCAGCAGCTTGGGACCGGGACAGGGTAGTGGCTACACCTTC.

The V gene is TRBV10-3, the J gene TRBJ2-3; weak D call: TRBD1 (5 bases). Looked up from germline, CDR1 is ENHRY and CDR2 is SYGVKD. The CDR3 extends over 13 amino acids. Trimming removed 6 bases from V and 1 base from J, with 8 bases in between. CDR3 loop: CAISLQGTDTQYF. CDR3 sequence (DNA): TGTGCCATCAGCCTACAGGGCACAGATACGCAGTATTTT.

The chain couples TRBV6-5 to TRBJ1-1; no definite D call. Trimming stripped 2 bases from V and 6 bases from J, with 10 bases between. CDR3 length: 13 amino acids. In germline, CDR1 is MNHEY, CDR2 SVGAGI. DNA of the CDR3: TGTGCCAGCAGTTACAACTGGGATTCTGAAGCTTTCTTT. This encodes CASSYNWDSEAFF.

The CDR3 loop reads CASSPSGGSYEQYF. The DNA of the CDR3 is TGTGCCAGCAGCCCCTCCGGGGGCTCCTACGAGCAGTACTTC. J is TRBJ2-7 and V is TRBV5-5, with a tentative D call TRBD2 (6 bases). Germline-derived CDR1 and CDR2 are SGHKS and YYEKEE (reference sequence). The CDR3 length is 14 residues. Trimming left V 4 bases short and J 0 bases short, with 11 bases between.

This chain uses TRBV4-2 with TRBJ1-5; the D gene is possibly TRBD1 (6 bases). V was shortened by 1 base and J by 7 bases, with 14 bases between the two germline ends. The CDR3 is 15 amino acids. Germline-derived CDR1 and CDR2 are LGHNA and YNFKEQ. CDR3 in amino acids: CASSQAVRGGQPQHF. The CDR3 nucleotides are TGTGCCAGCAGCCAAGCTGTCAGGGGTGGACAGCCCCAGCATTTT.

This clone was picked up one time. This sequence joins TRBV4-2 and TRBJ2-7, with TRBD1 matching over 8 bases. Per germline, CDR1 LGHNA and CDR2 YNFKEQ. V was clipped by 1 base and J by 3 bases; unmatched bases: 14. The CDR3 is 18 residues long. The CDR3 sequence is CASSQGSDRTGIYYEQYF. DNA for the CDR3: TGTGCCAGCAGCCAAGGAAGTGATAGGACAGGGATTTACTACGAGCAGTACTTC.

V gene TRBV13 combines with J gene TRBJ2-5; 11 nucleotides align to TRBD2. The CDR3 has 15 residues. CDR1 and CDR2 (germline): PRHDT, FYEKMQ (reference sequence). J gave up 3 bases and V 1 base, and 1 base lay outside the gene matches. The CDR3 region is CASSLVLAGEETQYF. CDR3 DNA sequence: TGTGCCAGCAGCTTAGTACTAGCGGGGGAAGAGACCCAGTACTTC.

This clone was seen a handful of times. The chain employs TRBV9 and TRBJ2-3; D is perhaps TRBD1 (6 bases). Between the trimmed V and J ends, which lost 6 bases and 4 bases, there was a span of 15 bases. CDR1 and CDR2 (germline): SGDLS, YYNGEE. The CDR3 totals 14 residues. In nucleotides, the CDR3 is TGTGCCAGCAAATTGGGGGCGGATGCAGATACGCAGTATTTT. Residues: CASKLGADADTQYF.

The chain joins TRBV25-1 to TRBJ2-7, with D hard to call. V was clipped by 1 base and J by 2 bases, with 9 bases between them. Looked up from germline, CDR1 is MGHDK and CDR2 is SYGVNS. The CDR3 covers 14 residues. The CDR3 nucleotides are TGTGCCAGCAGTGAATCTGCCAAAACCTACGAGCAGTACTTC. Encoded protein: CASSESAKTYEQYF.

The rearrangement joins TRBV4-3 to TRBJ1-1; no firm D call. Trimming stripped 3 bases from V and 1 base from J, with 12 bases between. CDR1 and CDR2 from the germline V gene are LGHNA and YSLEER. This CDR3 has 15 amino acids. The CDR3 sequence: CASSQGILENTEAFF. CDR3 nucleotide sequence: TGCGCCAGCAGCCAGGGAATTTTGGAGAACACTGAAGCTTTCTTT.

The chain joins TRBV28 to TRBJ2-7; tentatively, D is TRBD2 (5 bases). This CDR3 spans 13 amino acids. Germline CDR1 MDHEN, CDR2 SYDVKM. Trimming removed 8 bases at V and 3 bases at J, with 14 bases between. This chain's CDR3 is CASLLNGDYEQYF. CDR3 nucleotide sequence: TGTGCCAGCCTCCTCAACGGGGACTACGAGCAGTACTTC.

This clone was recorded a few times. The chain combines TRBV30 with TRBJ1-2; D is uncertain. In germline, CDR1 is GTSNPN, CDR2 SVGIG (reference sequence). The V gene lost 5 bases and the J gene lost 2 bases, with 3 bases spanning the gap. This CDR3 contains 10 residues. CDR3 loop: CAWENYGYTF. The CDR3 DNA reads as TGTGCCTGGGAGAACTATGGCTACACCTTC.

In this sample, this clone turned up a few times. The rearrangement uses TRBV5-1 and TRBJ1-3; TRBD1 is a possible D gene (5 bases). The V end was cut by 5 bases, the J end by 2 bases, with 11 bases between. This CDR3 contains 14 residues. From germline, CDR1 is SGHRS and CDR2 YFSETQ. DNA for the CDR3: TGCGCCAGCAGATCCGAGACAGCTGGAAACACCATATATTTT. Its translation is CASRSETAGNTIYF.

This chain joins TRBV4-3 and TRBJ2-5, with TRBD1 as a possible D gene (6 bases). This CDR3 spans 15 amino acids. Per the germline V gene, CDR1 is LGHNA and CDR2 is YSLEER. The V end lost 0 bases, the J end lost 5 bases, and 13 bases lay between the germline ends. This CDR3 is CASSQELRGKETQYF. The CDR3 nucleotides are TGCGCCAGCAGCCAAGAACTTAGGGGGAAGGAGACCCAGTACTTC.

This clone was recorded once. CDR3 in DNA: TGTGCCAGCAGCTTAGGTGGACAGCAAGCGTTCCAAGAGACCCAGTACTTC. This translates into CASSLGGQQAFQETQYF. This sequence joins TRBV7-2 and TRBJ2-5; tentatively, D is TRBD1 (6 bases). With 1 base removed from V and 1 base from J, the gap between germline ends came to 16 bases. Germline loops: CDR1 SGHTA, CDR2 FQGNSA. The CDR3 is 17 residues long. Variable domain in full (rest from reference TRBV7-2 and TRBJ2-5): GAGVSQSPSNKVTEKGKDVELRCDPISGHTALYWYRQSLGQGLEFLIYFQGNSAPDKSGLPSDRFSAERTGGSVSTLTIQRTQQEDSAVYLCASSLGGQQAFQETQYFGPGTRLLVL.

The genes are TRBV6-5 and TRBJ1-1, with 7 bases lining up with TRBD1. V lost 6 bases and J lost 1; bases outside the gene matches: 8. CDR3 length: 15 residues. Germline assignment: CDR1 MNHEY and CDR2 SVGAGI. Written as DNA, the CDR3 is TGTGCCAGCAGGACTGGTAGGGACAGGAACACTGAAGCTTTCTTT. Amino acid sequence: CASRTGRDRNTEAFF.

The chain is built from TRBV4-2 and TRBJ1-6; D may be TRBD1 (5 bases). V was cut by 5 bases and J by 5 bases, with 16 bases left in between. The germline V gene has CDR1 LGHNA and CDR2 YNFKEQ. This CDR3 comprises 16 residues. In DNA form, the CDR3 reads TGTGCCAGCAGCACACAATATTGGGGCAATAATTCACCCCTCCACTTT. Protein sequence: CASSTQYWGNNSPLHF.

V usage is TRBV19 and J usage is TRBJ1-6; D gene uncertain. The CDR3 is made up of 16 amino acids. CDR1 is LNHDA, CDR2 SQIVND, per germline (reference sequence). V lost 1 base to trimming and J lost 1 base, with 8 bases between them. CDR3 amino acids: CASSIVLTSYNSPLHF. CDR3 nucleotides: TGTGCCAGTAGTATAGTTCTGACATCCTATAATTCACCCCTCCACTTT.

On this clone itself: The junction departs from germline at one end; a sequencing error may be responsible. The chain is built from TRBV7-7 and TRBJ1-1; maybe TRBD1 (6 bases). Per the germline V gene, CDR1 is SSHAT and CDR2 is FNYEAQ (reference sequence). The CDR3 has 13 amino acids. CDR3 protein: CASSRQDNTEAFF. CDR3 nucleotide sequence: TGTGCTAGCAGCCGACAGGACAACACTGAAGCTTTCTTT.

This sequence joins TRBV18 and TRBJ2-5; maybe TRBD2 (5 bases). The V end lost 1 base, the J end lost 1 base, and 13 bases lay between the germline ends. From germline, CDR1 is KGHSH and CDR2 LQKENI. This CDR3 has 16 amino acids. The CDR3 here is CASSPQVSASQETQYF. CDR3 bases: TGTGCCAGCTCACCACAGGTTAGCGCAAGCCAAGAGACCCAGTACTTC.

The V and J genes are TRBV6-4 and TRBJ2-2, with D perhaps matching TRBD1 (6 bases). The CDR3 consists of 16 residues. Germline lookup yields CDR1 MRHNA and CDR2 SNTAGT. The germline V and J ends were trimmed by 2 bases and 3 bases, with 13 bases remaining between them. CDR3 sequence reads: CASSDRAGADTGELFF. The CDR3 DNA follows: TGTGCCAGCAGTGACCGCGCAGGGGCGGACACCGGGGAGCTGTTTTTT.

The J gene is TRBJ2-1, the V gene TRBV5-1; tentatively, D is TRBD1 or TRBD2 (5 bases each). Trimming pared 1 base from V and 2 bases from J, leaving 10 bases between. Germline V gene data show CDR1 as SGHRS and CDR2 as YFSETQ. The CDR3 has 15 amino acids. As DNA, the CDR3 is TGCGCCAGCAGCTTGTACGGGGACCCCTACAATGAGCAGTTCTTC. This codes for CASSLYGDPYNEQFF.

The chain carries TRBV11-2 and TRBJ1-2; TRBD1 is a possible D gene (5 bases). Germline CDR1 SGHAT, CDR2 FQNNGV. V was clipped by 8 bases and J by 3 bases, with 13 bases between them. CDR3 length: 13 amino acids. CDR3 sequence: CASRDGRDYGYTF. CDR3 DNA sequence: TGTGCCAGCCGGGACGGAAGGGACTATGGCTACACCTTC.